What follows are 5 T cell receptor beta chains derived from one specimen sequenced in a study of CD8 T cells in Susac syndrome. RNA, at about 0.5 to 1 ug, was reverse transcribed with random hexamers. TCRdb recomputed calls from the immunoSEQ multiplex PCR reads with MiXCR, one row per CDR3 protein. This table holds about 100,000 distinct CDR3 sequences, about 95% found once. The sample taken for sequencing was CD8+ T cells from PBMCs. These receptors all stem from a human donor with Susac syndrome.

Written as DNA, the CDR3 is TGTGCCAGCAGCCCCGGGCTGGTGCAGTACTTC. Residues: CASSPGLVQYF. The chain joins TRBV3-1 to TRBJ2-7; D is ambiguous. CDR3 length: 11 amino acids. V gave up 4 bases and J gave up 9 bases, with 10 bases separating them. Per germline, CDR1 LGHDT and CDR2 YNNKEL (reference sequence).

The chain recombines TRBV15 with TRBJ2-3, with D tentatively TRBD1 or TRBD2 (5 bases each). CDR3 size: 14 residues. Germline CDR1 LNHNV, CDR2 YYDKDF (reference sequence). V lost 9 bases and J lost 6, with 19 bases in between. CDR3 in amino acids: CATHSGTHLDTQYF. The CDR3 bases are TGTGCCACGCACTCTGGGACCCACCTCGATACGCAGTATTTT.

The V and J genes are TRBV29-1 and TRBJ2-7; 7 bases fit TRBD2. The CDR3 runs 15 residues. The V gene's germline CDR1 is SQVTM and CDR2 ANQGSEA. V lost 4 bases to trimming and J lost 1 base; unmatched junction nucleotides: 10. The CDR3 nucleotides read TGCAGCGTTGGGGGAGGAGCGGGGAAATCCTACGAGCAGTACTTC. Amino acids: CSVGGGAGKSYEQYF.

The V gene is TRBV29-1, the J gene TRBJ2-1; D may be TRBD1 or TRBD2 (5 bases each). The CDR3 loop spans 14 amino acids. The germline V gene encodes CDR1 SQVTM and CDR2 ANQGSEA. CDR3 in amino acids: CSSEGSSSYNEQFF. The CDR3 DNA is TGCAGTTCCGAGGGGAGTAGCTCCTACAATGAGCAGTTCTTC.

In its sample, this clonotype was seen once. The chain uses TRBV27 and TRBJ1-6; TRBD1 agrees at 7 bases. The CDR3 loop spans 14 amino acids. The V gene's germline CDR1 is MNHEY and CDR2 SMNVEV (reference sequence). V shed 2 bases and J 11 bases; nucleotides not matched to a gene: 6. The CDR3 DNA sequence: TGTGCCAGCAGTTTAGTACAGGGGAGGACACCCCTCCACTTT. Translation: CASSLVQGRTPLHF.